These T cell receptor beta chains were read from a single sample in a study of Graves' ophthalmopathy and Graves' hyperthyroidism. Each CDR3 protein gets one entry after TCRdb re-called the multiplex PCR reads with MiXCR. The data hold some 210,000 distinct CDR3 sequences, with 25% to 35% observed a single time. The material sequenced was peripheral blood. These receptors came from a man in his fifties with Graves' ophthalmopathy. CDR3s include the opening cysteine and the closing phenylalanine or tryptophan. The D gene is left open where the match is weak. Clone size is shown for a subset of rows, as once, few, many or a class of expanded clone.

>TRBV29-1|-|-|TRBJ2-7
TGCAGCGTTGCTCGGAAAGAGAACAACGAGCAGTACTTC
CSVARKENNEQYF
>TRBV20-1|-|-|TRBJ1-2
TGCAGTGCTAGAGTCTCCCCGGGAGAGTCTAACTATGGCTACACCTTC
CSARVSPGESNYGYTF
>TRBV4-3|many|-|TRBJ2-2
TGCGCCAGCAGCCCAGCCGGGACAACGAACACCGGGGAGCTGTTTTTT
CASSPAGTTNTGELFF
>TRBV28|once|-|TRBJ1-2
TGTGCCAGCAGCCAACAAGGGAGGAGCTATGGCTACACCTTC
CASSQQGRSYGYTF
>TRBV6-1|-|-|TRBJ2-7
TGTGCCAGCAGTGAAGGCAGGGTCTTCGAGCAGTACTTC
CASSEGRVFEQYF
>TRBV2|-|TRBD2|TRBJ2-2
TGTGCCAGCAGTCCCAAAGGACTAGCGGGAGGGTTCGGGGAGCTGTTTTTT
CASSPKGLAGGFGELFF
>TRBV6-2/TRBV6-3|many|TRBD2|TRBJ2-7
TGTGCCAGCAGAATCGGGAGGGTCCTCTCCTACGAGCAGTACTTC
CASRIGRVLSYEQYF
>TRBV6-2/TRBV6-3|many|-|TRBJ1-2
TGTGCCAGCAGTACCTATGCGGGACCCTCTCGGATGTACTATGGCTACACCTTC
CASSTYAGPSRMYYGYTF
>TRBV7-9|many|-|TRBJ1-5
TGTGCCAGCAGCTTAGGCCGTCAGCCCCAGCATTTT
CASSLGRQPQHF
>TRBV6-1|-|-|TRBJ1-5
TGTGCCAGCACCCCAGGCCCGATTTCGCCCCAGCATTTT
CASTPGPISPQHF
>TRBV5-1|many|TRBD1|TRBJ1-2
TGCGCCAGCAGCGGGACAGGGGGCGACTATGGCTACACCTTC
CASSGTGGDYGYTF
>TRBV6-1|-|TRBD1|TRBJ2-7
TGTGCCAGCGGAAGGGACAGGGAGTACGAGCAGTACTTC
CASGRDREYEQYF
>TRBV7-9|many|-|TRBJ2-7
TGTGCCAGCAGAGGGCAGATGGGGCCCTACGAGCAGTACTTC
CASRGQMGPYEQYF
>TRBV3-1|many|TRBD1|TRBJ1-6
TGTGCCAGCAGCCCGGGGGACAGCGTTAATTCACCCCTCCACTTT
CASSPGDSVNSPLHF
>TRBV30|few|-|TRBJ2-4
TGTGCCTGGAGTGTAGGTGGGGCCAAAAACATTCAGTACTTC
CAWSVGGAKNIQYF
>TRBV4-3|many|-|TRBJ2-6
TGCGCCAGCAGCCTTTATGCAGGAATCTCTGGGGCCAACGTCCTGACTTTC
CASSLYAGISGANVLTF
>TRBV12-3/TRBV12-4|many|-|TRBJ2-4
TGTGCCAGCAGTTTCGCGGGATCCAAAAACATTCAGTACTTC
CASSFAGSKNIQYF
>TRBV27|many|-|TRBJ2-7
TGTGCCAGCAGTTTAAGTGTAGGCCATTCCGCCTACGAGCAGTACTTC
CASSLSVGHSAYEQYF
>TRBV5-5|many|-|TRBJ2-5
TGTGCCAGCAGCTTGGCCGCCCGGCTCCAAGAGACCCAGTACTTC
CASSLAARLQETQYF
>TRBV27|-|TRBD1|TRBJ1-6
TGTGCCAGCAGTGACAGGGGCGTATCACCCCTCCACTTT
CASSDRGVSPLHF
>TRBV11-2|many|-|TRBJ2-7
TGTGCCAGCAGCCCCACAGGGGAGCAGTACTTC
CASSPTGEQYF
>TRBV28|many|-|TRBJ2-7
TGTGCCAGCGCCGGAGCCCCCTCCTACGAGCAGTACTTC
CASAGAPSYEQYF
>TRBV28|many|-|TRBJ2-7
TGTGCCAGCAGCCTGTCCAGGATCTACGAGCAGTACTTC
CASSLSRIYEQYF
>TRBV7-8|-|-|TRBJ2-7
TGTGCCAGCAGCCCCCGTGGGAATGCGCGCGAGCAGTACTTC
CASSPRGNAREQYF
>TRBV6-1|many|TRBD1|TRBJ2-3
TGTGCCAGCAGTGAACGGTATAGACAGGGTAGAGGAGATACGCAGTATTTT
CASSERYRQGRGDTQYF
>TRBV2|many|-|TRBJ2-5
TGTGCCAGCACTAGTCAGGGGCAAGAGACCCAGTACTTC
CASTSQGQETQYF
>TRBV6-5|many|-|TRBJ1-1
TGTGCCAGCAAGGGCAGGGCGAACACTGAAGCTTTCTTT
CASKGRANTEAFF
>TRBV12-3/TRBV12-4|many|TRBD2|TRBJ2-5
TGTGCCAGCACCAGACTAGCGCGAGAGACCCAGTACTTC
CASTRLARETQYF
>TRBV29-1|many|-|TRBJ2-7
TGCAGCGTTGAATTCGTGGGGAACTCCTACGAGCAGTACTTC
CSVEFVGNSYEQYF
>TRBV12-3/TRBV12-4|many|-|TRBJ2-4
TGTGCCAGCAGAGCCCCAGGGGGGGCTGCCAAAAACATTCAGTACTTC
CASRAPGGAAKNIQYF
>TRBV28|few|-|TRBJ2-5
TGTGCCAGCAGTTTATACGGGGAGCAAGAGACCCAGTACTTC
CASSLYGEQETQYF
>TRBV6-2/TRBV6-3|many|-|TRBJ2-2
TGTGCCAGCAGTTACCTTGCCCTCGGGGAGCTGTTTTTT
CASSYLALGELFF
>TRBV28|many|TRBD2|TRBJ2-7
TGTGCCAGCAGTCCCCAGAGTTTAGCGGGGAGAGGAGAGCAGTACTTC
CASSPQSLAGRGEQYF
>TRBV11-1|-|-|TRBJ2-3
TGTGCCAGCAGCTTAGGTTTTTTCACAGATACGCAGTATTTT
CASSLGFFTDTQYF
>TRBV28|-|TRBD1|TRBJ1-2
TGTGCCAGCAGACCTAATACAGGGGCGGTTCATGGCTACACCTTC
CASRPNTGAVHGYTF
>TRBV28|many|TRBD1|TRBJ2-5
TGTGCCAGCAGTTCCCGGGACAGTCAAGAGACCCAGTACTTC
CASSSRDSQETQYF
>TRBV4-1|-|-|TRBJ1-1
TGCGCCAGCAGCCAAGATGCCCAAGGGATGAACACTGAAGCTTTCTTT
CASSQDAQGMNTEAFF
>TRBV6-5|many|-|TRBJ2-2
TGTGCCGGACAATTGTTAGGGGGAGCCGGGGAGCTGTTTTTT
CAGQLLGGAGELFF
>TRBV19|many|TRBD2|TRBJ2-7
TGTGCCAGTAGTATAGAGGCTAGCGGTTTTTCCTACGAGCAGTACTTC
CASSIEASGFSYEQYF
>TRBV12-3/TRBV12-4|many|-|TRBJ2-4
TGTGCCAGCAGGGACATTACAAACATTCAGTACTTC
CASRDITNIQYF
>TRBV29-1|many|TRBD2|TRBJ2-2
TGCAGCGTTGGGACTAGCGGGCCTACCGGGGAGCTGTTTTTT
CSVGTSGPTGELFF
>TRBV11-2|-|-|TRBJ2-7
TGTGCCAGCAGCTCCAAAGGCCCGGGTCGCCAAGGAATCTACGAGCAGTACTTC
CASSSKGPGRQGIYEQYF
>TRBV7-2|many|-|TRBJ1-2
TGTGCCAGCAGCTTAGCTGGCAGGTCCTACACCTTC
CASSLAGRSYTF
>TRBV6-6|many|-|TRBJ1-2
TGTGCCAGTCAAGAGGGGGTGTATGGCTACACCTTC
CASQEGVYGYTF
>TRBV19|-|TRBD1|TRBJ2-7
TGTGCCAGTAGTCGGGGACAGAGCTCCTACGAGCAGTACTTC
CASSRGQSSYEQYF
>TRBV6-1|-|TRBD1|TRBJ1-5
TGTGCCAGCAGTGGGACAGGGGGCGCTTATCAGCCCCAGCATTTT
CASSGTGGAYQPQHF
>TRBV18|many|TRBD1|TRBJ2-7
TGTGCCAGCTCACCAGGGACAGTCAGGGACGAGCAGTACTTC
CASSPGTVRDEQYF
>TRBV2|many|-|TRBJ2-7
TGTGCCAGCAGTGAAAGCACCCTCTTCTACGAGCAGTACTTC
CASSESTLFYEQYF
>TRBV25-1|many|-|TRBJ1-3
TGTGCCAGCAGGAGCTCGTTGAGCCGCTCTGGAAACACCATATATTTT
CASRSSLSRSGNTIYF
>TRBV28|many|TRBD2|TRBJ2-2
TGTGCCAGCAGTTTAGGAGGTTGGGGACTAGTGAACACCGGGGAGCTGTTTTTT
CASSLGGWGLVNTGELFF
>TRBV4-2|-|-|TRBJ2-2
TGTGCCAGCAGCCAAGACCAAATGCGAGGTGGCACCGGGGAGCTGTTTTTT
CASSQDQMRGGTGELFF
>TRBV30|many|TRBD2|TRBJ2-5
TGTGCCTGGAGTCTTGGACTAGCGGCCCAAGAGACCCAGTACTTC
CAWSLGLAAQETQYF
>TRBV19|-|-|TRBJ2-5
TGTGCCAGTAACGGGGGGACAGTAGAGACCCAGTACTTC
CASNGGTVETQYF